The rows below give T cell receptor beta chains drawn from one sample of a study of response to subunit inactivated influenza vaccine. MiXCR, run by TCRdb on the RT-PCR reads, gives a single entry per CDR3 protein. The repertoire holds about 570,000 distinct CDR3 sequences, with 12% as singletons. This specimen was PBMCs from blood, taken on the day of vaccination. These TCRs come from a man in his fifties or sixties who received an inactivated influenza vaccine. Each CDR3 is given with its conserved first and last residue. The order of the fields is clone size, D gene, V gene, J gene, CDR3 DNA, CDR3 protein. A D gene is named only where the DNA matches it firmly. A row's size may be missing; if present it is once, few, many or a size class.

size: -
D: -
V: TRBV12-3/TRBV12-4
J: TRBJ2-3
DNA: TGTGCCAGCAGCTCGACAGAGACGAGCACAGATACGCAGTATTTT
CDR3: CASSSTETSTDTQYF

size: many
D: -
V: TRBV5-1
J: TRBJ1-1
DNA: TGCGCCAGCAGCATGGGACGGACGAACACTGAAGCTTTCTTT
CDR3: CASSMGRTNTEAFF

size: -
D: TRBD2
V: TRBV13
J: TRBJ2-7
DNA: TGTGCCAGCAGCGCCGGGAGGGGAGCCGAGCAGTACTTC
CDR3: CASSAGRGAEQYF

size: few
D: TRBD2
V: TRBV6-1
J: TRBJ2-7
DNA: TGTGCCAGCAGTGTGGGGGGGGTGGTCAGAGGCGAGCAGTACTTC
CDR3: CASSVGGVVRGEQYF

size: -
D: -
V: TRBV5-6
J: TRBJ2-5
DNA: TGTGCCAGCAGCTTGTGGGGCAGCTGGGAGACCCAGTACTTC
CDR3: CASSLWGSWETQYF

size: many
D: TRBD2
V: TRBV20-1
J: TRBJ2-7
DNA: TGCAGTGCTAGAGCCCTCGGGCGGGAGGTTACCTACGAGCAGTACTTC
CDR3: CSARALGREVTYEQYF

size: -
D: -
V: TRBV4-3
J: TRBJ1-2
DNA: TGCGCCAGCAGCCAAGATTGGAGGGAAGGAGGCTACACCTTC
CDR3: CASSQDWREGGYTF

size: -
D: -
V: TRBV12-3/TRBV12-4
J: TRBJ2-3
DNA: TGTGCCAGCAGTTTGGGCACAGATACGAAGTATTTT
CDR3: CASSLGTDTKYF

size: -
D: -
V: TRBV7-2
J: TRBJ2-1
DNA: TGTGCCAGCAGCCCTAGGGGGGGAGGGGCCTACAATGAGCAGTTCTTC
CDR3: CASSPRGGGAYNEQFF

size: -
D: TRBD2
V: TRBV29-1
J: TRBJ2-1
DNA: TGCAGCGTTGAATTCGCGGGGGGCTACAGTGAGCAGTTCTTC
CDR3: CSVEFAGGYSEQFF

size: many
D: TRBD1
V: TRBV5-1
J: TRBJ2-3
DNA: TGCGCCAGCAGCATGGGACAGACAGATACGCAGTATTTT
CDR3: CASSMGQTDTQYF

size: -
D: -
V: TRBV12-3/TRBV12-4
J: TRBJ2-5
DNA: TGTGCCAGCAGTTTACACAGGAAGGACCAAGAGACCCAGTACTTC
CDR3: CASSLHRKDQETQYF

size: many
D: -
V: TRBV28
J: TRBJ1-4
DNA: TGTGCCAGCAGCCTGGGGACGGGAGATAATGAAAAACTGTTTTTT
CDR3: CASSLGTGDNEKLFF

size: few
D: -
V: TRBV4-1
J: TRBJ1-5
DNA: TGCGCCAGCAGCCAAGTCCACCCAGTGATAGGGGGTTCGAATCAGCCCCAGCATTTT
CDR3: CASSQVHPVIGGSNQPQHF

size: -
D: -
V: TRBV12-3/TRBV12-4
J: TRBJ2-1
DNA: TGTGCCAGCAGTCGCGAGCATGAGCAGTTCTTC
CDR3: CASSREHEQFF

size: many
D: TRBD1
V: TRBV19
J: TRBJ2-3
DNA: TGTGCCAGTAGTCCCCGGGACAGGAACACAGATACGCAGTATTTT
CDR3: CASSPRDRNTDTQYF

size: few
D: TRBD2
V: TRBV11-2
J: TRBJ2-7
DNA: TGTGCCAGCAGCTTAGATAGGACTAGCGGAGGGCACGAGCAGTACTTC
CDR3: CASSLDRTSGGHEQYF

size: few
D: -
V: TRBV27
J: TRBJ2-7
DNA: TGTGCCAGCAGCCCGGGACGGCACTACGAGCAGTACTTC
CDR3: CASSPGRHYEQYF

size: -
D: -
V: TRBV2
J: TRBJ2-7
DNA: TGTGCCAGCAGTGACTTCAGGGTGGGTCAGGTCGTATCCTACGAGCAGTACTTC
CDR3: CASSDFRVGQVVSYEQYF

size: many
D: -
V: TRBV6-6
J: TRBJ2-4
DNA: TGTGCCAGCAGTTACTCACGGAAAAACATTCAGTACTTC
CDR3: CASSYSRKNIQYF

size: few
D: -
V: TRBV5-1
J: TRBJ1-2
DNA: TGCGCCAGCAGCTTGACGGTCTTTAACTATGGCTACACCTTC
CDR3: CASSLTVFNYGYTF